This is a list of T cell receptor beta chains from one sample in a study of identical twins. TCRdb redid the calling of the 5' RACE reads with MiXCR, one entry per CDR3 protein. The sample shows 1,800,000 or so distinct CDR3 sequences, under 35% of them seen only once. The sequencing input was cord blood. Receptors originate from a newborn girl in good health. CDR3s include the opening cysteine and the closing phenylalanine or tryptophan. D genes are given only for firm matches. The listing skips clone size in some rows; elsewhere it reads once, few, many or a size class.

D gene | J gene | clone size | V gene | CDR3 DNA | CDR3 protein
. | TRBJ2-5 | few | TRBV20-1 | TGCAGTGCTAGGGTCTGGGAGCGCGGGGACAATGAGCAGTACTTC | CSARVWERGDNEQYF
. | TRBJ2-7 | few | TRBV28 | TGTGCCAGCAGTTTAGACCCGGGGCTTTTTTACGAGCAGTACTTC | CASSLDPGLFYEQYF
. | TRBJ2-7 | . | TRBV20-1 | TGCAGTGCCTACCCCTACGAGCAGTACTTC | CSAYPYEQYF
. | TRBJ1-1 | few | TRBV3-1 | TGTGCCAGCAGCCGTTTTGGAGGGAACACTGAAGCTTTCTTT | CASSRFGGNTEAFF
TRBD2 | TRBJ2-3 | few | TRBV6-5 | TGTGCCAGCAGGGGACTAGCGGCAACAGATACGCAGTATTTT | CASRGLAATDTQYF
. | TRBJ1-2 | . | TRBV6-2/TRBV6-3 | TGTGCCAGCAGTTACAGGCTCTATGGCTACACCTTC | CASSYRLYGYTF
. | TRBJ2-7 | many | TRBV27 | TGTGCCAGCAGTTTACAGCTAGCGCAAACCTACGAGCAGTACTTC | CASSLQLAQTYEQYF
TRBD1 | TRBJ2-7 | few | TRBV4-2 | TGTGCCAGCAGCGCAGGGGACAGGGGGCCCTACGAGCAGTACTTC | CASSAGDRGPYEQYF
TRBD2 | TRBJ2-1 | few | TRBV4-2 | TGTGCCAGCAGCCAAGGGACTAGTTTCTACTACAATGAGCAGTTCTTC | CASSQGTSFYYNEQFF
. | TRBJ2-7 | . | TRBV6-5 | TGTGCCACCTCTGTAGCGGTTGCCTACGAGCAGTACTTC | CATSVAVAYEQYF
. | TRBJ2-1 | . | TRBV10-3 | TGTGCCATCAGTGCTCAACTAGTATCCAACAATGAGCAGTTCTTC | CAISAQLVSNNEQFF
. | TRBJ2-5 | once | TRBV6-2/TRBV6-3 | TGTGCCGGGGGACACCACCAAGAGACCCAGTACTTC | CAGGHHQETQYF
. | TRBJ1-2 | few | TRBV12-3/TRBV12-4 | TGTGCCAGCAGTTTACTAGGGTACGGGAACTATGATGGCTACACCTTC | CASSLLGYGNYDGYTF
TRBD2 | TRBJ2-3 | . | TRBV20-1 | TGCAGTGCTAGAGAAGCTAGCGGGGGCTCTAGCACAGATACGCAGTATTTT | CSAREASGGSSTDTQYF
. | TRBJ1-1 | few | TRBV11-2 | TGTGCCAGCAGCCACCCTTGGGGGGGAATCACTGAAGCTTTCTTT | CASSHPWGGITEAFF
TRBD2 | TRBJ2-7 | . | TRBV25-1 | TGTGCCAGCAGTGTACTAGCGGGAGGGCCCAAGTCCTACGAGCAGTACTTC | CASSVLAGGPKSYEQYF
. | TRBJ1-2 | . | TRBV29-1 | TGCAGCATTGAGCCCAGGGAGGGCTATGGCTACACCTTC | CSIEPREGYGYTF
. | TRBJ1-1 | . | TRBV5-1 | TGCGCCAGCACCCCAGGATACAGCGGATCGAACACTGAAGCTTTCTTT | CASTPGYSGSNTEAFF
. | TRBJ1-2 | . | TRBV11-2 | TGTGCCAGCAGCTCTATCCGTGCCGGAAACTATGGCTACACCTTC | CASSSIRAGNYGYTF
. | TRBJ2-1 | few | TRBV7-2 | TGTGCCAGCAGCTTAGTAGCGGAGAACAATGAGCAGTTCTTC | CASSLVAENNEQFF
. | TRBJ2-3 | few | TRBV7-9 | TGTGCCAGCAGCCCCCTGGCAGGGTCCTCGGGAGATACGCAGTATTTT | CASSPLAGSSGDTQYF
TRBD2 | TRBJ2-5 | few | TRBV5-4 | TGTGCCAGCAGCTTCGGACTAGCGGTCCAAGAGACCCAGTACTTC | CASSFGLAVQETQYF
. | TRBJ2-1 | . | TRBV25-1 | TGTGCCAGCAGTGACTCCACGACTTACAATGAGCAGTTCTTC | CASSDSTTYNEQFF
TRBD1 | TRBJ1-2 | few | TRBV7-2 | TGTGCCAGCAGCTACGACAGGGGGCGAAACTACACCTTC | CASSYDRGRNYTF
TRBD2 | TRBJ2-2 | . | TRBV12-3/TRBV12-4 | TGTGCCAGCAGTTTAGGGGGGACTAGCGGGAACACCGGGGAGCTGTTTTTT | CASSLGGTSGNTGELFF
. | TRBJ1-2 | . | TRBV27 | TGTGCCAGCAGTTCCAGGGTCCCCCTCAAACAACATGGCTACACCTTC | CASSSRVPLKQHGYTF
. | TRBJ1-5 | many | TRBV25-1 | TGTGCCAGCAGTGAGGGGGCTCAGCCCCAGCATTTT | CASSEGAQPQHF
. | TRBJ2-1 | . | TRBV2 | TGTGCCAGCAGGTTGGGACCCCAGGGAGAGCAGTTCTTC | CASRLGPQGEQFF
TRBD2 | TRBJ2-7 | . | TRBV20-1 | TGCAGTGGCGGGAGGCTCCATGAGCAGTACTTC | CSGGRLHEQYF
. | TRBJ2-1 | many | TRBV29-1 | TGCAGCGTCCCCGGAGCTAGAGGGGGCTCCTACAATGAGCAGTTCTTC | CSVPGARGGSYNEQFF
. | TRBJ2-7 | few | TRBV20-1 | TGCAGTGCTAGGACCGGGAGAGACTACAATGAGCAGTACTTC | CSARTGRDYNEQYF
TRBD1 | TRBJ2-5 | few | TRBV6-5 | TGTGCCAGCAGTTCGGACAGGGGGCGACACAATGAGCAGTACTTC | CASSSDRGRHNEQYF
. | TRBJ2-2 | few | TRBV20-1 | TGCAGTGCTAGCCCAGGGGCGAACACCGGGGAGCTGTTTTTT | CSASPGANTGELFF
. | TRBJ2-3 | many | TRBV29-1 | TGCAGCGTTGGCCACGGGACTCCTGGAATGGATACGCAGTATTTT | CSVGHGTPGMDTQYF
TRBD2 | TRBJ2-7 | . | TRBV27 | TGTGCCAGCAGTTTTTATAAGCGGGGAAGCTACGAGCAGTACTTC | CASSFYKRGSYEQYF
. | TRBJ1-1 | few | TRBV27 | TGTGCCAGCAGTTCTGCGTCCGGGGAAGGAACTGAAGCTTTCTTT | CASSSASGEGTEAFF
. | TRBJ2-3 | . | TRBV7-9 | TGTGCCAGCAGCCACGGTGGGCGCACAGATACGCAGTATTTT | CASSHGGRTDTQYF